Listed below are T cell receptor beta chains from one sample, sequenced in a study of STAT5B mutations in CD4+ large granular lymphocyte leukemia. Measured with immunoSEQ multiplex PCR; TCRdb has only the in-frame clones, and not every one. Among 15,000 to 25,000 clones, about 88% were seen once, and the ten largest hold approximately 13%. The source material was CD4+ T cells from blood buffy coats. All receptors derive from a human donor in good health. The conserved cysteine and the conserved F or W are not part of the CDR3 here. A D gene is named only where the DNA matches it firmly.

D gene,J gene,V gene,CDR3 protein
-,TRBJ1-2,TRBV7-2,ASSPDRNYGYT
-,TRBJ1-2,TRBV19,ASSLGGRDYGYT
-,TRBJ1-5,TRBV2,ASRRGNQPQH
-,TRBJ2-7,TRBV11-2,ASSLGTWLNQQY
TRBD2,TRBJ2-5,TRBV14,ASSQSGRGQETQY
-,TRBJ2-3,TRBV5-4,ASSLAGEGVTDTQY
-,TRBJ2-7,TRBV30,AWSSFNYEQY
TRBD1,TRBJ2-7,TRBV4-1,ASSLPRTGESYEQY
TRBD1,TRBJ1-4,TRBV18,ASSPARDRGREGKLF
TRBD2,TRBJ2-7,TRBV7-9,ASSRTSGRAYEQY
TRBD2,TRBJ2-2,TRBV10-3,AISEPPGGRAGELF
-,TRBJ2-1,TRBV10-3,AISSDREQF
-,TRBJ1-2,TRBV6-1,ASSDRANGYT
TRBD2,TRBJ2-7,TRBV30,AWSVSGGTGEQY
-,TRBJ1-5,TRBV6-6,ASKEQSNQPQH
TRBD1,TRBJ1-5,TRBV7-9,ASSLGQGEQPQH
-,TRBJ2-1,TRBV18,ASSPRELFVHEQF
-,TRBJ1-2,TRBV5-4,ASSQGHIQSNYGYT
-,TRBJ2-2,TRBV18,ASSPQEQGNTGELF
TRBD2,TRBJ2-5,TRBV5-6,ASSPGAGGGETQY
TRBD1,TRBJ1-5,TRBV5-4,ASSLGGQGDQPQH
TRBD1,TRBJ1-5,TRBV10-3,AISQGDRGNQPQH
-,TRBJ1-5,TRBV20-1,SAIERGVAH